This TCR beta chain comes out of a study of T cell responses to AZD1222 COVID-19 vaccine. Study findings and constraints: It should be noted that donors were predominantly white British and more often female, and clonal diversity was possibly underestimated. Just a handful of people given AZD1222 tested seropositive at baseline.

As concerns this clone: Its antigen is not identified.

Second-dose recipients at about 4 or about 12 weeks were treated as one pooled group. Sequencing used immunoSEQ multiplex PCR; TCRdb keeps in-frame clones, though not all of them. This table has about 130,000 clones, roughly nine tenths appearing once. This CDR3 spans 13 amino acids. Germline V gene sequence: CDR1 MNHEY, CDR2 SMNVEV (reference sequence). V dropped 5 bases and J dropped 8 bases, with 13 bases sitting between them. This chain joins TRBV27 and TRBJ1-5, with no clear D. This TCR came from an adult who received the AZD1222 COVID-19 vaccine. This specimen consisted of peripheral blood, obtained 28 days after the second AZD1222 dose. The CDR3, as DNA: TGTGCCAGCAGTCCCCGCAGGTCCGAGCCCCAGCATTTT. Translating gives CASSPRRSEPQHF.